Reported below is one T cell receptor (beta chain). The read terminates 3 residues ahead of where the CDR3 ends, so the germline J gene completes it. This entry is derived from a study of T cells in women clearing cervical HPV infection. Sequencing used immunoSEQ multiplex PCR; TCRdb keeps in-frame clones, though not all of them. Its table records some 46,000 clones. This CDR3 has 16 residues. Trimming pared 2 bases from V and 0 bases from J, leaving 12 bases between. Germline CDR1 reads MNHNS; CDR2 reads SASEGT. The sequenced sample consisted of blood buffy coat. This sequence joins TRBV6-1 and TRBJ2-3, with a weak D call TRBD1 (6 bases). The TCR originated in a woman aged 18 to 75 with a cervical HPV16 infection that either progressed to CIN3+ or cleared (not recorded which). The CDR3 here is CASSEQGRPSTDTQYF. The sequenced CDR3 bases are TGTGCCAGCAGTGAACAGGGGCGCCCTAGCACAGATACG.